The entry below gives a single T cell receptor beta chain sequence along with its context. What it binds is unknown. This sample is drawn from a study of shared clonotypes between healthy human individuals. General observations from the study: Rarefaction indicated that sorted-subset sequencing remained incomplete although depth was large. Estimated richness values were generally larger in naive subsets than in memory subsets.

Memory CD4+ cells were the fraction left after CD45RA+ naive selection. The data were produced by immunoSEQ multiplex PCR, yet TCRdb's version contains in-frame clones alone and is incomplete. In the table there are a few hundred thousand clones, around 97% of which are singletons. With 0 bases removed from V and 4 bases from J, the gap between germline ends came to 8 bases. CDR1 and CDR2 from the germline V gene are SGDLS and YYNGEE. The CDR3 consists of 15 residues. Sequencing was performed on naive CD4+ T cells sorted from blood. Subset meaning: CD45RA+ positively selected. The source of this sequence is a woman in her thirties in good health. The chain joins TRBV9 to TRBJ1-6; D remains ambiguous. As DNA, the CDR3 is TGTGCCAGCAGCGTAGGAGACGGGTATAATTCACCCCTCCACTTT. This gives the protein CASSVGDGYNSPLHF.